This section outlines one T cell receptor (beta chain) sequence together with its context. As processed by the authors: How many nucleated cells were present was estimated from reference gene primer amplification. This table comes from immunoSEQ multiplex PCR, and its TCRdb copy is limited to in-frame clones, with some not included. Clone size and V and J calls were adopted from that table, with D and trimming inferred from the DNA. The sample includes about 180,000 clones, 80% to 90% of them seen just once. These data are taken from a study of blood T cell repertoires in COVID-19. Study context: Whether acute or convalescent, the COVID-19 samples came from the United States, Italy and Spain.

There are 15 residues in the CDR3. Germline loops: CDR1 MNHEY, CDR2 SMNVEV (reference sequence). V was shortened by 2 bases and J by 4 bases, with 15 bases between the two germline ends. The receptor comes from a man aged 50-59 years with active or convalescent COVID-19. The sample taken for sequencing was peripheral blood. The rearrangement links TRBV27 to TRBJ2-7, with D possibly being TRBD1 (5 bases). CDR3 DNA: TGTGCCAGCAGTTTAGTGTCAGGGCGAGCTTACGAGCAGTACTTC. Translated: CASSLVSGRAYEQYF.